The 29 T cell receptor beta chains presented below share a single source sample, sequenced in a study of OX40 agonist ivuxolimab in advanced cancers. Sequencing was performed with immunoSEQ multiplex PCR; in TCRdb, only in-frame clones are kept and a portion is missing. The sample shows tens of thousands of clones, 91% of them seen only once. This material consisted of CD4+ or CD8+ T cells sorted from blood, taken in a trial of the OX40 agonist ivuxolimab. The source of these receptors is an adult with an advanced solid tumor such as melanoma, head and neck, liver or kidney cancer.

The V call is TRBV5-6, the J call TRBJ2-7; D is ambiguous. The germline CDR1 and CDR2 sequences are SGHDT and YYEEEE. This CDR3 has 13 amino acids. V was shortened by 0 bases and J by 2 bases, with 6 bases between the two germline ends. DNA of the CDR3: TGTGCCAGCAGCTTGGGCAGTACCTACGAGCAGTACTTC. It yields the protein CASSLGSTYEQYF.

The chain couples TRBV7-8 to TRBJ2-4; 7 nucleotides match TRBD2. After removal of 7 bases from V and 9 bases from J, the junction contained 15 bases not matched to a gene. The CDR3 is 15 residues long. Per germline, CDR1 SGHVS and CDR2 FQNEAQ. CDR3 nucleotides: TGTGCCAGCAAACCTCGGGGAGGGGCTCTTGGCATTCAGTACTTC. This codes for CASKPRGGALGIQYF.

The J gene is TRBJ2-1, the V gene TRBV10-1; D remains unclear. Per germline, CDR1 WNHNN and CDR2 SYGVQD (reference sequence). This CDR3 is built from 13 residues. Trimming cost V 1 base and J 10 bases, with 11 bases left between them. The CDR3 here is CASSEYRGSEQFF. CDR3 nucleotide sequence: TGCGCCAGCAGTGAGTATCGCGGTAGCGAGCAGTTCTTC.

This clone was counted only a few times. The CDR3 DNA sequence: TGTGCCAGCAGCCATTTCTCTGGAAACACCATATATTTT. It codes for CASSHFSGNTIYF. The chain couples TRBV14 to TRBJ1-3; D remains unclear. CDR1 is SGHDN and CDR2 is FVKESK in the germline V gene. The CDR3 contains 13 residues. Between the trimmed V and J ends, which lost 3 bases and 0 bases, there was a span of 3 bases.

The CDR3 DNA is TGTGCCAGCAGCTTAGTGAGGACCGCACGAGGTGCCCAGTACTTC. Amino acids: CASSLVRTARGAQYF. The chain combines TRBV7-3 with TRBJ2-5, with D hard to call. Germline V gene data show CDR1 as SGHTA and CDR2 as FQGTGA. The V end lost 2 bases, the J end lost 9 bases, and 19 bases lay between the germline ends. The CDR3 totals 15 residues.

V is TRBV7-9 and J is TRBJ2-7; 7 positions agree with TRBD1. V shed 4 bases, J shed 1 base, and the junction held 13 bases outside the gene matches. Germline-derived CDR1 and CDR2 are SEHNR and FQNEAQ (reference sequence). The CDR3 runs 17 residues. CDR3 in DNA: TGTGCCAGCAGCTCCATGGGGTGGGGACAGCTTTCCTACGAGCAGTACTTC. This translates into CASSSMGWGQLSYEQYF.

This rearrangement joins TRBV28 to TRBJ1-1; possibly TRBD1 for D (5 bases). The germline V gene has CDR1 MDHEN and CDR2 SYDVKM. V was pared by 5 bases and J by 2 bases, with 18 bases between. The CDR3 has 16 residues. CDR3 in amino acids: CASSRGTTWFNTEAFF. The DNA for the CDR3 is TGTGCCAGCAGTCGAGGGACTACCTGGTTCAACACTGAAGCTTTCTTT.

The chain is built from TRBV11-2 and TRBJ2-7; possible D gene TRBD1, 5 bases. This CDR3 has 15 residues. The V end was cut by 1 base, the J end by 3 bases, with 13 bases between. Germline CDR1 is SGHAT and CDR2 is FQNNGV. CDR3 nucleotide sequence: TGTGCCAGCAGCTTAGGAGACAGCTACCTCTACGAGCAGTACTTC. Translation: CASSLGDSYLYEQYF.

The V gene is TRBV25-1, the J gene TRBJ2-7; D not certain. This CDR3 has 13 amino acids. With 1 base removed from V and 7 bases from J, the gap between germline ends came to 11 bases. Germline CDR1 MGHDK, CDR2 SYGVNS. CDR3 coding DNA: TGTGCCAGCAGTGAATTGGCATCGAAGGAGCAGTACTTC. Translating it yields CASSELASKEQYF.

J is TRBJ2-5 and V is TRBV21-1; the table's D gene call, TRBD2, was not cross checked with the DNA. TRBV21-1 is reported as a pseudogene. The CDR3 runs 13 residues. CDR3 in DNA: TGCCCGCAGAGGGCAGCGGTTCGAGAGACCCAGTACTTC. As protein: CPQRAAVRETQYF.

The CDR3 spells CASSYEGGYEQYF. DNA of the CDR3: TGTGCCAGCAGTTACGAGGGGGGGTACGAGCAGTACTTC. The chain recombines TRBV6-6 with TRBJ2-7, with D perhaps TRBD2 (7 bases). The CDR3 contains 13 residues. V lost 2 bases and J lost 4, with 9 bases in between. Germline V gives CDR1 MNHNY, CDR2 SVGAGI (reference sequence).

In DNA form, the CDR3 reads TGCGCCAGCAGCCCCAGACAGGGGTCGGAAAAACTGTTTTTT. Protein: CASSPRQGSEKLFF. The chain carries TRBV4-1 and TRBJ1-4, with 8 bases matching TRBD1. This CDR3 has 14 residues. Germline CDR1 MGHRA, CDR2 YSYEKL. With V trimmed by 4 bases and J by 8 bases, 6 bases remained unmatched.

The DNA for the CDR3 is TGTGCCAGTAGCCTGGGACTAGCGGGTGCGTCTGGGGCCAACGTCCTGACTTTC. It specifies CASSLGLAGASGANVLTF. The chain is built from TRBV19 and TRBJ2-6; the match to TRBD2 covers 12 bases. CDR1 and CDR2 (germline): LNHDA, SQIVND (reference sequence). The CDR3 runs to 18 residues. Trimming cost V 6 bases and J 1 base; bases outside gene matches: 7. The whole variable domain, filled in from reference TRBV19 and TRBJ2-6, reads DGGITQSPKYLFRKEGQNVTLSCEQNLNHDAMYWYRQDPGQGLRLIYYSQIVNDFQKGDIAEGYSVSREKKESFPLTVTSAQKNPTAFYLCASSLGLAGASGANVLTFGAGSRLTVL.

V is TRBV28 and J is TRBJ1-5, with 7 bases aligning to TRBD1. CDR3 length equals 14 residues. Germline CDR1 is MDHEN and CDR2 is SYDVKM. J was trimmed by 6 bases and V by 7 bases; bases with no gene match: 9. CDR3 DNA: TGTGCCAGCAATCCCCCGGACAGGTTTCAGCCCCAGCATTTT. Its protein product is CASNPPDRFQPQHF. The full variable domain, with the rest looked up from reference TRBV28 and TRBJ1-5, is DVKVTQSSRYLVKRTGEKVFLECVQDMDHENMFWYRQDPGLGLRLIYFSYDVKMKEKGDIPEGYSVSREKKERFSLILESASTNQTSMYLCASNPPDRFQPQHFGDGTRLSIL.

The table lists this clone with a count of one. This sequence joins TRBV27 and TRBJ2-1; the D is unclear. V lost 2 bases, J lost 14 bases, and 10 bases lay in between. The CDR3 runs 11 residues. Germline V gene data show CDR1 as MNHEY and CDR2 as SMNVEV (reference sequence). CDR3: CASSLGPEKFF. CDR3 nucleotide sequence: TGTGCCAGCAGTTTAGGTCCCGAAAAGTTCTTC.

The chain employs TRBV6-5 and TRBJ1-5, with D unresolved. Trimming cost V 0 bases and J 9 bases, with 12 bases left between them. Germline V gene lookup returns CDR1 MNHEY and CDR2 SVGAGI. This CDR3 has 14 residues. The chain's CDR3 is CASSYSRGPGPQHF. CDR3 nucleotide sequence: TGTGCCAGCAGTTACTCGCGGGGTCCGGGGCCCCAGCATTTT.

Of note for this clone: The same CDR3 also results from other DNA sequences found in this sample. The chain employs TRBV27 and TRBJ2-7; possibly TRBD1 for D (6 bases). V shed 6 bases and J shed 1 base, with 7 bases lying between them. The germline V gene encodes CDR1 MNHEY and CDR2 SMNVEV (reference sequence). This CDR3 spans 12 amino acids. This CDR3 reads CASRGASYEQYF. The CDR3 DNA follows: TGTGCCAGCAGGGGGGCATCCTACGAGCAGTACTTC.

The J gene is TRBJ2-3, the V gene TRBV27; weak D call: TRBD2 (6 bases). The CDR3 is 14 amino acids. V was shortened by 7 bases and J by 0 bases, with 11 bases between the two germline ends. Looked up from germline, CDR1 is MNHEY and CDR2 is SMNVEV (reference sequence). CDR3 nucleotides: TGTGCCAGCAAGGACTATTCTAGCACAGATACGCAGTATTTT. Translated: CASKDYSSTDTQYF.

The CDR3 here is CASSEPAGTGEVKLFF. For the CDR3, the DNA is TGCGCCAGCAGCGAACCTGCTGGGACAGGGGAGGTAAAACTGTTTTTT. The V gene is TRBV5-1, the J gene TRBJ1-4; 10 nucleotides align to TRBD1. Germline CDR1 reads SGHRS; CDR2 reads YFSETQ. CDR3 length equals 16 residues. Unmatched junction bases numbered 13, after V lost 4 bases and J lost 10 bases. Based on the CDR3 plus reference TRBV5-1 and TRBJ1-4, the full variable domain is KAGVTQTPRYLIKTRGQQVTLSCSPISGHRSVSWYQQTPGQGLQFLFEYFSETQRNKGNFPGRFSGRQFSNSRSEMNVSTLELGDSALYLCASSEPAGTGEVKLFFGSGTQLSVL.

The chain couples TRBV30 to TRBJ2-1, with D uncertain. The CDR3 consists of 15 residues. CDR1 is GTSNPN, CDR2 SVGIG, per germline (reference sequence). V lost 0 bases and J 0 bases, leaving 9 bases between the germline ends. The CDR3 bases are TGTGCCTGGAGTGTCCAGCTGAGCTCCTACAATGAGCAGTTCTTC. Encoded protein: CAWSVQLSSYNEQFF.

The genes are TRBV5-1 and TRBJ2-1, with 9 bases lining up with TRBD2. The CDR3 contains 15 residues. Germline CDR1 reads SGHRS; CDR2 reads YFSETQ. V trimming: 4 bases; J trimming: 10 bases; junction bases outside the gene matches: 12. The CDR3 region is CASSPWASGTEEQFF. DNA of the CDR3: TGCGCCAGCAGCCCTTGGGCTAGCGGGACCGAAGAGCAGTTCTTC.

The gene calls are TRBV7-2 and TRBJ2-2; 12 positions match TRBD1. The CDR3 contains 16 residues. Trimming at V came to 5 bases and at J to 7 bases, leaving 8 bases not matched to a gene. CDR1 is SGHTA, CDR2 FQGNSA, per germline. The CDR3 sequence: CASSKGQGAVGGELFF. Written as DNA, the CDR3 is TGTGCCAGCAGCAAGGGACAGGGGGCCGTTGGCGGGGAGCTGTTTTTT.

This clone was picked up a small number of times. The chain employs TRBV27 and TRBJ2-7; weak D call: TRBD2 (5 bases). The CDR3 is 10 residues long. Per germline, CDR1 MNHEY and CDR2 SMNVEV (reference sequence). V was shortened by 4 bases and J by 7 bases, with 5 bases between the two germline ends. CDR3 DNA sequence: TGTGCCAGCAGTTCGGGGGAGCAGTACTTC. Protein sequence: CASSSGEQYF.

This clone was detected once. The V call is TRBV9, the J call TRBJ1-2; D not certain. The CDR3 consists of 12 residues. V was clipped by 0 bases and J by 0 bases, with 0 bases between them. Germline-derived CDR1 and CDR2 are SGDLS and YYNGEE. CDR3 residues: CASSVANYGYTF. CDR3 bases: TGTGCCAGCAGCGTAGCTAACTATGGCTACACCTTC. Full variable domain (missing parts from reference TRBV9 and TRBJ1-2): DSGVTQTPKHLITATGQRVTLRCSPRSGDLSVYWYQQSLDQGLQFLIQYYNGEERAKGNILERFSAQQFPDLHSELNLSSLELGDSALYFCASSVANYGYTFGSGTRLTVV.

V and J are TRBV2 and TRBJ1-4; possibly TRBD1 for D (5 bases). Germline-derived CDR1 and CDR2 are SNHLY and FYNNEI. There are 15 residues in the CDR3. V lost 1 base to trimming and J lost 0 bases, with 6 bases between them. In DNA, the CDR3 is TGTGCCAGCAGTGAAGAAGGGGCAACTAATGAAAAACTGTTTTTT. Translating it yields CASSEEGATNEKLFF. Variable domain in full (rest from reference TRBV2 and TRBJ1-4): EPEVTQTPSHQVTQMGQEVILRCVPISNHLYFYWYRQILGQKVEFLVSFYNNEISEKSEIFDDQFSVERPDGSNFTLKIRSTKLEDSAMYFCASSEEGATNEKLFFGSGTQLSVL.

This chain connects TRBV10-3 to TRBJ1-3; TRBD1 aligns across 7 bases. The trim removed 6 bases at V and 7 bases at J, leaving 6 bases unmatched. This CDR3 comprises 13 residues. The V gene's germline CDR1 is ENHRY and CDR2 SYGVKD. The CDR3 coding sequence is TGTGCCATCAGGGTTACAGGGGCGAACACCATATATTTT. This gives the protein CAIRVTGANTIYF.

The V and J genes are TRBV27 and TRBJ1-5; no firm D call. The CDR3 has 13 residues. Trimming took off 3 bases at V and 5 bases at J, with 8 bases between the two ends. Germline lookup yields CDR1 MNHEY and CDR2 SMNVEV (reference sequence). The CDR3 DNA is TGTGCCAGCAGTTTCGGTGGGGATCAGCCCCAGCATTTT. Encoded protein: CASSFGGDQPQHF.

The chain couples TRBV7-3 to TRBJ2-2; unclear D gene. The V gene's germline CDR1 is SGHTA and CDR2 FQGTGA. CDR3 length equals 12 residues. Trimming removed 4 bases at V and 6 bases at J, with 6 bases between. CDR3 nucleotide sequence: TGTGCCAGCAGCTCCCCGGCCGGGGAGCTGTTTTTT. Its translation: CASSSPAGELFF.

This clone appeared a few times. The CDR3 DNA reads TGCGCCAGCAGCGCCATCGACAGGGGCAATCAGCCCCAGCATTTT. Its translation: CASSAIDRGNQPQHF. This chain connects TRBV4-1 to TRBJ1-5; TRBD1 matches at 7 bases. This CDR3 comprises 15 residues. Per germline, CDR1 MGHRA and CDR2 YSYEKL. J was trimmed by 2 bases and V by 5 bases; bases with no gene match: 6.